The 19 T cell receptor beta chains below come from one sample, sequenced in a study of CD8 T cells in ankylosing spondylitis. The study's findings and limits: For ankylosing spondylitis blood, a TCR beta motif of under ten highly homologous variants appeared characteristic.

No antigen has been identified for these receptors. TCRdb fed the 5' RACE reads into MiXCR, producing one record per CDR3 protein. The sample has 500,000 to 650,000 distinct CDR3 sequences, approximately 5.3% seen once. The sample consisted of blood, either unsorted or a sorted T cell fraction (not recorded which). These receptors originate from a male donor with ankylosing spondylitis.

The table lists this clonotype with a few counts. This sequence joins TRBV13 and TRBJ2-1, with D tentatively TRBD2 (6 bases). The germline CDR1 and CDR2 sequences are PRHDT and FYEKMQ (reference sequence). The CDR3 is made up of 15 amino acids. V was cut by 5 bases and J by 2 bases, with 13 bases left in between. As DNA, the CDR3 is TGTGCCAGCAGCCCGGGACTTCCTACCTACAATGAGCAGTTCTTC. It codes for CASSPGLPTYNEQFF.

This clonotype was found many times. The V gene is TRBV5-5, the J gene TRBJ2-1; maybe TRBD2 (6 bases). Germline V lookup: CDR1 SGHKS, CDR2 YYEKEE (reference sequence). The CDR3 consists of 14 residues. Trimming took 4 bases from V and 3 from J, leaving 11 bases between them. CDR3 coding DNA: TGTGCCAGCAGCAGAGGGACTGGCTACAATGAGCAGTTCTTC. It yields the protein CASSRGTGYNEQFF.

A few counts support this clonotype. The chain employs TRBV4-1 and TRBJ1-5; maybe TRBD1 (5 bases). V shed 4 bases and J shed 9 bases, with 16 bases lying between them. Germline V gives CDR1 MGHRA, CDR2 YSYEKL. This CDR3 contains 14 residues. The CDR3 sequence: CASSLLERRVPQHF. The CDR3 DNA is TGCGCCAGCAGCCTACTGGAGCGCAGGGTGCCCCAGCATTTT.

In this sample, this clonotype turned up many times. The gene calls are TRBV15 and TRBJ2-7; no reliable D call. The V gene lost 0 bases and the J gene lost 6 bases, with 15 bases spanning the gap. This CDR3 contains 15 residues. CDR1 is LNHNV, CDR2 YYDKDF, per germline (reference sequence). The CDR3 coding sequence is TGTGCCACCAGCAGAGATGGCGGCTTTAGAGGCGAGCAGTACTTC. It codes for CATSRDGGFRGEQYF.

The sample holds many counts of this clonotype. The chain carries TRBV29-1 and TRBJ2-5; D might be TRBD1 (6 bases). Germline CDR1 SQVTM, CDR2 ANQGSEA. The length of the CDR3 is 12 residues. Trimming shortened V by 8 bases and J by 5 bases, and 15 bases separated the two germline ends. The chain's CDR3 is CSFTGSAETQYF. CDR3 nucleotides: TGCAGCTTTACAGGGTCGGCGGAGACCCAGTACTTC.

This clonotype was found a few times. The chain has TRBV20-1 and TRBJ2-5; 10 positions agree with TRBD2. The germline gives CDR1 DFQATT, CDR2 SNEGSKA (reference sequence). J lost 1 base, V lost 6 bases, and 8 bases had no gene match. This CDR3 is built from 15 residues. The DNA of the CDR3 is TGCAGTGCACTAGGGCTAGCGGGGGCCCAAGAGACCCAGTACTTC. This codes for CSALGLAGAQETQYF.

The sample holds many counts of this clonotype. The rearrangement links TRBV11-2 to TRBJ2-7, with D perhaps matching TRBD1 (5 bases). Trimming left V 5 bases short and J 0 bases short, with 14 bases between. CDR3 length: 15 amino acids. Germline V gene lookup returns CDR1 SGHAT and CDR2 FQNNGV. CDR3 residues: CASSPFDRHSYEQYF. Here the CDR3 DNA reads TGTGCCAGCAGCCCCTTTGACAGACACTCCTACGAGCAGTACTTC. Based on the CDR3 plus reference TRBV11-2 and TRBJ2-7, the full variable domain is EAGVAQSPRYKIIEKRQSVAFWCNPISGHATLYWYQQILGQGPKLLIQFQNNGVVDDSQLPKDRFSAERLKGVDSTLKIQPAKLEDSAVYLCASSPFDRHSYEQYFGPGTRLTVT.

This clonotype showed up many times. The chain employs TRBV29-1 and TRBJ1-2; the match to TRBD1 covers 9 bases. The CDR3 totals 12 residues. V lost 5 bases and J lost 8; bases outside the gene matches: 6. The germline CDR1 and CDR2 sequences are SQVTM and ANQGSEA. This CDR3 reads CSVSGTGSGYTF. In DNA, the CDR3 is TGCAGCGTTTCCGGGACAGGGAGCGGCTACACCTTC.

This clonotype was observed many times. The chain links TRBV7-2 to TRBJ1-5; possible D gene TRBD1, 5 bases. CDR3 length equals 13 residues. CDR1 is SGHTA and CDR2 is FQGNSA in the germline V gene. Trimming removed 4 bases at V and 11 bases at J, with 15 bases between. The CDR3 DNA sequence: TGTGCCAGCAGCTCCACTGTAGTGACAGCCCAGCATTTT. This gives the protein CASSSTVVTAQHF.

This clonotype was counted at least ten times. The J gene is TRBJ1-5, the V gene TRBV5-1, with unresolved D. Germline V gene lookup returns CDR1 SGHRS and CDR2 YFSETQ. The CDR3 sequence is 13 residues long. V was pared by 4 bases and J by 3 bases, with 8 bases between. CDR3 protein: CASSPGVNQPQHF. CDR3 bases: TGCGCCAGCAGCCCCGGGGTCAATCAGCCCCAGCATTTT.

This clonotype was counted many times. This chain uses TRBV7-2 with TRBJ2-2; unclear D gene. CDR1 SGHTA and CDR2 FQGNSA come from the germline V gene. V lost 3 bases to trimming and J lost 2 bases, with 10 bases between them. The CDR3 totals 15 residues. The CDR3 bases are TGTGCCAGCAGCTTCCAACAGATTAACACCGGGGAGCTGTTTTTT. Residues: CASSFQQINTGELFF.

This clonotype occurred many times. This chain uses TRBV20-1 with TRBJ1-4; no firm D call. The germline V gene has CDR1 DFQATT and CDR2 SNEGSKA (reference sequence). V dropped 5 bases and J dropped 6 bases, with 16 bases sitting between them. This CDR3 is 14 amino acids long. The CDR3: CSARRASHDEKLFF. The CDR3 coding sequence is TGCAGTGCTCGCCGGGCCTCGCACGATGAAAAACTGTTTTTT.

This clonotype was picked up many times. CDR3 amino acids: CASSLEATTSGELFF. As DNA, the CDR3 is TGTGCCAGCAGCTTAGAAGCGACCACGTCCGGGGAGCTGTTTTTT. The chain recombines TRBV7-2 with TRBJ2-2, with D unresolved. Germline CDR1 is SGHTA and CDR2 is FQGNSA. This CDR3 has 15 residues. Trimming removed 1 base from V and 6 bases from J, with 12 bases in between. Full variable domain (remainder filled in from reference TRBV7-2 and TRBJ2-2): GAGVSQSPSNKVTEKGKDVELRCDPISGHTALYWYRQSLGQGLEFLIYFQGNSAPDKSGLPSDRFSAERTGGSVSTLTIQRTQQEDSAVYLCASSLEATTSGELFFGEGSRLTVL.

This clonotype was counted at least ten times. This chain joins TRBV15 and TRBJ1-5; D not certain. Germline-derived CDR1 and CDR2 are LNHNV and YYDKDF (reference sequence). The CDR3 is made up of 15 amino acids. Trimming shortened V by 1 base and J by 4 bases, and 11 bases separated the two germline ends. This chain's CDR3 is CATSRVEGGNQPQHF. CDR3 nucleotide sequence: TGTGCCACCAGCAGAGTTGAGGGAGGAAATCAGCCCCAGCATTTT.

This clonotype was recorded a few times. The rearrangement uses TRBV4-2 and TRBJ2-5, with 7 bases identical to TRBD2. The CDR3 has 16 amino acids. Germline V CDR1 and CDR2: LGHNA, YNFKEQ. V shed 2 bases, J shed 1 base, and the junction held 7 bases outside the gene matches. As DNA, the CDR3 is TGTGCCAGCAGCCAAAGTCCAGCGGGGATCCAAGAGACCCAGTACTTC. It is translated as CASSQSPAGIQETQYF.

This clonotype was detected many times. This sequence joins TRBV28 and TRBJ2-7; 11 bases align to TRBD2. Germline lookup yields CDR1 MDHEN and CDR2 SYDVKM. The CDR3 runs 16 residues. The V gene end was trimmed by 4 bases and the J gene end by 3 bases; junction bases not matched to a gene: 8. Here the CDR3 DNA reads TGTGCCAGCAGTTCCCTAACTAGCGGGAGTATCTACGAGCAGTACTTC. This translates into CASSSLTSGSIYEQYF. Combining the CDR3 with reference TRBV28 and TRBJ2-7 gives the whole variable domain DVKVTQSSRYLVKRTGEKVFLECVQDMDHENMFWYRQDPGLGLRLIYFSYDVKMKEKGDIPEGYSVSREKKERFSLILESASTNQTSMYLCASSSLTSGSIYEQYFGPGTRLTVT.

The chain has TRBV7-9 and TRBJ2-2, with 7 bases aligning to TRBD1. The germline V gene has CDR1 SEHNR and CDR2 FQNEAQ (reference sequence). V was pared by 3 bases and J by 1 base, with 5 bases of the junction left unmatched. This CDR3 is built from 16 residues. The CDR3 protein is CASSFQGQLNTGELFF. The CDR3 DNA reads TGTGCCAGCAGCTTCCAGGGACAGCTGAACACCGGGGAGCTGTTTTTT.

At least ten counts were recorded for this clonotype. The V call is TRBV6-9, the J call TRBJ2-1, with TRBD2 matching over 10 bases. The V and J ends lost 0 bases and 4 bases, in that order; junction bases with no gene match: 9. Germline-derived CDR1 and CDR2 are MNHGY and SVAAGI. This CDR3 is built from 18 residues. CDR3 coding DNA: TGTGCCAGCAGTTATTCTCTAGCGGGAGAGTTCGGGTACAATGAGCAGTTCTTC. Residues: CASSYSLAGEFGYNEQFF.

This clonotype has a count of ten or more. The J gene is TRBJ1-1, the V gene TRBV29-1, with TRBD1 matching 7 bases. The CDR3 length is 14 residues. Germline loops: CDR1 SQVTM, CDR2 ANQGSEA. With 4 bases clipped from V and 4 bases from J, the junction kept 9 bases outside the gene matches. In nucleotides, the CDR3 is TGCAGCGTTGCTAGGGGAAGGGGGCCCACTGAAGCTTTCTTT. Translating it yields CSVARGRGPTEAFF.